This T cell receptor (beta chain) is drawn from a study of T-cell reconstitution after alpha-beta-depleted transplantation in children. Study-level results: Some patients' high day-60 TCRbeta diversity was traced to surviving recipient T cells and thymic progenitors.

Germline V lookup: CDR1 ENHRY, CDR2 SYGVKD. V lost 2 bases, J lost 14 bases, and 19 bases lay in between. The CDR3 extends over 15 amino acids. Construction of the TCRbeta library involved unique molecular identifiers. TCRdb fed the PCR reads into MiXCR, producing one record per CDR3 protein. The data show 330,000 or so distinct CDR3 sequences, about a tenth seen once. The sample holds many counts of this clonotype. The antigen remains undetermined. Material: PBMCs, obtained before TCRalphabeta/CD19-depleted stem cell transplant. The clonotype was recovered from a boy under two years old with acute myeloid leukemia, due to receive a stem cell transplant. The chain employs TRBV10-3 and TRBJ1-6; D remains ambiguous. CDR3 sequence (DNA): TGTGCCATCAGTGAGAAAAGTCAGCTCGTTTCGGCCCTCCACTTT. Protein product: CAISEKSQLVSALHF.